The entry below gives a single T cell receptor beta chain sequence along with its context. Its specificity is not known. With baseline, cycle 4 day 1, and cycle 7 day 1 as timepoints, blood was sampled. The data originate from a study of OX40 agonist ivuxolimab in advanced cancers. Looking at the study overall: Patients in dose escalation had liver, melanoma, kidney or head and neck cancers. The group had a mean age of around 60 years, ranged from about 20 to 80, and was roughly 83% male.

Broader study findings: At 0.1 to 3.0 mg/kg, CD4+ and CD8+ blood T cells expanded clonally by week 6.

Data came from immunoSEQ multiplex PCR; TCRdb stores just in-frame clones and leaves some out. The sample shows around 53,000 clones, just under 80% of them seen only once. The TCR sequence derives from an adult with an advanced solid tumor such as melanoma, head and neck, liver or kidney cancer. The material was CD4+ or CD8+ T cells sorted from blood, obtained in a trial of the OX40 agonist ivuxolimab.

CDR3 loop: CASSQSPDRVFTGELFF. CDR3 nucleotide sequence: TGTGCCAGCAGCCAATCCCCGGACAGGGTTTTCACCGGGGAGCTGTTTTTT. J is TRBJ2-2 and V is TRBV14, with 8 bases matching TRBD1. The CDR3 is 17 residues long. J was trimmed by 4 bases and V by 2 bases; bases with no gene match: 9. The germline CDR1 and CDR2 sequences are SGHDN and FVKESK. The full variable domain, in which reference TRBV14 and TRBJ2-2 provide the parts outside the CDR3, is EAGVTQFPSHSVIEKGQTVTLRCDPISGHDNLYWYRRVMGKEIKFLLHFVKESKQDESGMPNNRFLAERTGGTYSTLKVQPAELEDSGVYFCASSQSPDRVFTGELFFGEGSRLTVL.